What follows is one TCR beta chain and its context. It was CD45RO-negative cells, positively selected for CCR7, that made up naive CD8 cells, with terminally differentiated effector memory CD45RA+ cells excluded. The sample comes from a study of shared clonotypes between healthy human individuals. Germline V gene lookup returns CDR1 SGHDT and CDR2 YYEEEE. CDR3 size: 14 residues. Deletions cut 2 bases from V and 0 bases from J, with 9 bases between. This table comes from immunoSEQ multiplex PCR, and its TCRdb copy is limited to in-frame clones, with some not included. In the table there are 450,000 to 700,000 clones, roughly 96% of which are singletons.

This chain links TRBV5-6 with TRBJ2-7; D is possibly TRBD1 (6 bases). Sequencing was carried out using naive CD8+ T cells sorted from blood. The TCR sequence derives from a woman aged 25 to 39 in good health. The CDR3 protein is CASSFGQLSYEQYF. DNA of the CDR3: TGTGCCAGCAGCTTCGGACAGCTCTCCTACGAGCAGTACTTC.